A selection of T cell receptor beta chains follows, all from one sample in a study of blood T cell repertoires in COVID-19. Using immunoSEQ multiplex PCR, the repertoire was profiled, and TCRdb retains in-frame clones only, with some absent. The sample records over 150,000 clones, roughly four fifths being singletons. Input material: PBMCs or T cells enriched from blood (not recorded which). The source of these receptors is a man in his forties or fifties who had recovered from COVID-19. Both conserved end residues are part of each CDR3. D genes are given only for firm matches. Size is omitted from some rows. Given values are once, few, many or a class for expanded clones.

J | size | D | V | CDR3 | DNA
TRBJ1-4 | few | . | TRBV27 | CASSLSGRSNEKLFF | TGTGCCAGCAGTTTATCGGGGCGCTCTAATGAAAAACTGTTTTTT
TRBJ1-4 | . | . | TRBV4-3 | CASSPGPTRDNEKLFF | TGCGCCAGCAGCCCGGGCCCGACCAGGGATAATGAAAAACTGTTTTTT
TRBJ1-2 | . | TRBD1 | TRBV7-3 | CASSSTGGDGYTF | TGTGCCAGCAGCTCGACAGGGGGTGATGGCTACACCTTC
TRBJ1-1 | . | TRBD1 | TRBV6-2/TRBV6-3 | CASSALTGTTEAFF | TGTGCCAGCAGTGCCTTGACAGGGACCACTGAAGCTTTCTTT
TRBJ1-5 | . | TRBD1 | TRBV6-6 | CASSPRGGGYNQPQHF | TGTGCCAGCAGTCCCCGCGGAGGGGGCTACAATCAGCCCCAGCATTTT
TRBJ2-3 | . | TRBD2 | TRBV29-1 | CSVDPGLGTDTQYF | TGCAGCGTTGACCCGGGACTAGGTACAGATACGCAGTATTTT
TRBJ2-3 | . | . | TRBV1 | CTSTLGGGSVSPQYF | TGCACCAGCACCTTAGGGGGGGGTTCTGTTAGCCCGCAGTATTTT
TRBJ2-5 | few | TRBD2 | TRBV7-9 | CASSLEATSGETQYF | TGTGCCAGCAGCTTAGAGGCGACTAGCGGGGAGACCCAGTACTTC
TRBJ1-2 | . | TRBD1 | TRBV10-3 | CAISPQGISNYGYTF | TGTGCCATCAGTCCACAGGGGATAAGTAACTATGGCTACACCTTC
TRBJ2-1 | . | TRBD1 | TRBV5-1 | CASSSLTGGYNEQFF | TGCGCCAGCAGCTCCTTGACAGGGGGCTACAATGAGCAGTTCTTC
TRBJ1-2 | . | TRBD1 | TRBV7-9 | CASSYTDRARDGYTF | TGTGCCAGCAGCTACACAGACAGGGCTAGGGATGGCTACACCTTC
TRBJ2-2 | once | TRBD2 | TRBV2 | CASTERGFGTGELFF | TGTGCCAGCACCGAGCGGGGATTTGGCACCGGGGAGCTGTTTTTT
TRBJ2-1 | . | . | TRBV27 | CASSVRQGTDEQFF | TGTGCCAGCAGCGTGAGGCAGGGGACGGATGAGCAGTTCTTC
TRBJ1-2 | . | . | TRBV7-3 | CASSLGDKKSGGYTF | TGTGCCAGCAGCTTAGGGGACAAAAAGTCGGGTGGCTACACCTTC
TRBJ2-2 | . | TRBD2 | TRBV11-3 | CASSPGGVGELFF | TGTGCCAGCAGCCCCGGGGGGGTCGGGGAGCTGTTTTTT
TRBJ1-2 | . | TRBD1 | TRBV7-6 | CASSSRDRGNYGYTF | TGTGCCAGCAGCTCCAGGGACAGGGGGAACTATGGCTACACCTTC
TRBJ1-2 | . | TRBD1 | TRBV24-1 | CATSDHDRGPSGYTF | TGTGCCACCAGTGATCACGACAGGGGCCCCAGTGGCTACACCTTC
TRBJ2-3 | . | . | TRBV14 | CASNQPGEPTDTQYF | TGTGCCAGCAACCAACCGGGGGAGCCCACAGATACGCAGTATTTT
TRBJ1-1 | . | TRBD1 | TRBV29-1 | CSVWTDRAEAFF | TGCAGCGTGTGGACAGACAGGGCTGAAGCTTTCTTT
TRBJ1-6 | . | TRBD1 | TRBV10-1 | CALDRANSPLHF | TGCGCCCTGGACAGGGCTAATTCACCCCTCCACTTT
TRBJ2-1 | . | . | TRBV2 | CASSVPGKTYNEQFF | TGTGCCAGCAGCGTGCCCGGGAAAACATACAATGAGCAGTTCTTC
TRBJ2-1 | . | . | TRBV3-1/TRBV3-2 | CASSPVDGEEAGFF | TGTGCCAGCAGCCCGGTGGACGGGGAGGAAGCAGGGTTCTTC
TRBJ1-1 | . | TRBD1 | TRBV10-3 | CAILDAGGANTEAFF | TGTGCCATCCTGGATGCAGGGGGCGCAAACACTGAAGCTTTCTTT
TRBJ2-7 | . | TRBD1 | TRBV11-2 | CASSYEPGQGTYEQYF | TGTGCCAGCAGTTATGAACCGGGACAGGGGACCTACGAGCAGTACTTC
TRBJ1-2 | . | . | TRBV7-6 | CASSSLTGIVGGYTF | TGTGCCAGCAGCTCGTTGACGGGAATAGTTGGCGGCTACACCTTC
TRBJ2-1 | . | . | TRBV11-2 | CASSTTPSSYNEQFF | TGTGCCAGCAGTACGACACCCAGCTCCTACAATGAGCAGTTCTTC
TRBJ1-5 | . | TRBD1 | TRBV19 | CASMRRGQGVRNQPQHF | TGTGCCAGTATGCGGAGGGGACAGGGGGTCCGGAATCAGCCCCAGCATTTT
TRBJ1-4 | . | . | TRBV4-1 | CASSQDAGDAEKLFF | TGCGCCAGCAGCCAAGATGCGGGGGACGCTGAAAAACTGTTTTTT
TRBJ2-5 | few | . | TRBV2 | CASSDRGPEKTQYF | TGTGCCAGCAGTGATAGAGGGCCGGAAAAGACCCAGTACTTC
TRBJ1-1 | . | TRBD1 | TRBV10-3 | CAISENLGQGSGAFF | TGTGCCATCAGTGAGAACTTGGGACAGGGAAGTGGAGCTTTCTTT
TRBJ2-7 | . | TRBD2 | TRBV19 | CASSRRSGGYEQYF | TGTGCCAGTAGTAGGCGTAGCGGGGGATACGAGCAGTACTTC
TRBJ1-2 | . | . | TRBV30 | CASTGSGIDYGYTF | TGTGCCAGCACGGGATCGGGGATTGACTATGGCTACACCTTC
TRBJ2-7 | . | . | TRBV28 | CASSFGSAYEQYF | TGTGCCAGCAGTTTCGGGAGTGCCTACGAGCAGTACTTC